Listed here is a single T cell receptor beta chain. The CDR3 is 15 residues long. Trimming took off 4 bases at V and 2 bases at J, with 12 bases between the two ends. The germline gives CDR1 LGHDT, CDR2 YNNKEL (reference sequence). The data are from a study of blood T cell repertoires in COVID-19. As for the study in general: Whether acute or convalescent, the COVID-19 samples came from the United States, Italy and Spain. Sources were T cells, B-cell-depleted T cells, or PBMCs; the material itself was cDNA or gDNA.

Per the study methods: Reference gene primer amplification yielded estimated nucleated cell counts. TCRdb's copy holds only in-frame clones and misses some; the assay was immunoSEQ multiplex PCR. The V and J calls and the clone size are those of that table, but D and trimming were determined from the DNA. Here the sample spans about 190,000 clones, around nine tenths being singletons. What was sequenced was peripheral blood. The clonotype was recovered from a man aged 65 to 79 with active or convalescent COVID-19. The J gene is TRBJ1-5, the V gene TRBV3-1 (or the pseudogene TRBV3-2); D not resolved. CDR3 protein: CASSPSGRGNQPQHF. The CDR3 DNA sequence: TGTGCCAGCAGCCCGTCGGGTCGGGGCAATCAGCCCCAGCATTTT.